The sequence of this TCR beta chain was determined in a study of response to subunit inactivated influenza vaccine. A single record per CDR3 protein comes from TCRdb applying MiXCR to the RT-PCR reads. The sample holds approximately 700,000 distinct CDR3 sequences, roughly 14% seen once. Comment on this clonotype: Antigen: not known. The junction does not match germline at one end; this may be a read error.

Germline V gene sequence: CDR1 MDHEN, CDR2 SYDVKM. This CDR3 is built from 15 residues. General study findings and limits: There was a suggestion from the authors that each seasonal influenza vaccination recruits few new T cells.

This chain links TRBV28 with TRBJ2-7, with D perhaps matching TRBD1 (5 bases). This receptor was taken from a man aged 45-65 years who received an inactivated influenza vaccine. Sequencing used PBMCs from blood, obtained less than 15 days before vaccination. This CDR3 reads CASSPDSGSSYEHYF. For the CDR3, the DNA is TGTGCCAGCAGCCCCGACAGTGGAAGCTCCTACGAGCACTACTTC.